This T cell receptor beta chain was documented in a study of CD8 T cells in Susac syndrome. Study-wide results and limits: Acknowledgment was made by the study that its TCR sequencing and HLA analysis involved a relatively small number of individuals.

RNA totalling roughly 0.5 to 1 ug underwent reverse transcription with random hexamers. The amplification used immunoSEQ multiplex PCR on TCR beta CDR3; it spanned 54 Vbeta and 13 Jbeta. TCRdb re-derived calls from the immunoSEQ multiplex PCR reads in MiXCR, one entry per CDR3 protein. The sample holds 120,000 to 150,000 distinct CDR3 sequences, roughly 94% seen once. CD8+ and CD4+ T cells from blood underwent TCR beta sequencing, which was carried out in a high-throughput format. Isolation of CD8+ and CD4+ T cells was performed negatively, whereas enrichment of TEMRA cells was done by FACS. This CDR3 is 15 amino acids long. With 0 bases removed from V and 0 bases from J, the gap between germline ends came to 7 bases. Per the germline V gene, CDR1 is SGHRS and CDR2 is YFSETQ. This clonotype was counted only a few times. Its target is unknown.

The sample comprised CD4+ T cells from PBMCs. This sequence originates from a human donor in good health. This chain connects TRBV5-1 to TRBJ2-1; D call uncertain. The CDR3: CASSLDGVSYNEQFF. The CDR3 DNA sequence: TGCGCCAGCAGCTTGGATGGGGTCTCCTACAATGAGCAGTTCTTC.